The 21 T cell receptor beta chains in this list originate from one sample, sequenced in a study of T cell changes during pregnancy in multiple sclerosis. Method: immunoSEQ multiplex PCR; TCRdb's copy keeps in-frame clones and lacks some. The data hold roughly 45,000 clones, with about 85% observed a single time. The sample was CD4+ T cells from peripheral blood mononuclear cells, taken in the second trimester of pregnancy. These receptors were collected from a female donor with multiple sclerosis, enrolled in a pregnancy study.

This clone was observed a handful of times. Compared with germline, one end of the junction differs, possibly owing to a read error. The CDR3 DNA sequence: TGCAGCGTTGAAGACGGGATTTTT. Protein product: CSVEDGIF. The chain joins TRBV29-1 to TRBJ2-3; maybe TRBD2 (5 bases). CDR1 SQVTM and CDR2 ANQGSEA come from the germline V gene. The CDR3 has 8 residues.

The chain couples TRBV19 to TRBJ2-3; a weak D match, TRBD1 (5 bases). The ends were cut back, 6 bases at V and 2 bases at J, with 15 bases in the middle. The CDR3 totals 15 residues. Per the germline V gene, CDR1 is LNHDA and CDR2 is SQIVND (reference sequence). The DNA for the CDR3 is TGTGCCAGTAGGTATGGTGGGGCCCTCACAGATACGCAGTATTTT. As protein: CASRYGGALTDTQYF.

In regard to this clone: At one boundary the junction diverges from the germline segment, which might be a read error. V and J are TRBV9 and TRBJ2-3; D unresolved. Germline loops: CDR1 SGDLS, CDR2 YYNGEE. The CDR3 length is 13 residues. The CDR3 loop reads CASSVGGTDTQYF. The DNA of the CDR3 is TGTGCCAGCAGCGTAGGTGGCACCGATACGCAGTATTTT.

The chain is built from TRBV19 and TRBJ2-1; 12 bases are shared with TRBD2. Looked up from germline, CDR1 is LNHDA and CDR2 is SQIVND (reference sequence). Unmatched junction bases numbered 9, after V lost 7 bases and J lost 8 bases. The CDR3 extends over 15 amino acids. The DNA of the CDR3 is TGTGCCAGTACCGATACTAGCGGGAGGTTAGATGAGCAGTTCTTC. It codes for CASTDTSGRLDEQFF. Complete variable domain (other parts from reference TRBV19 and TRBJ2-1): DGGITQSPKYLFRKEGQNVTLSCEQNLNHDAMYWYRQDPGQGLRLIYYSQIVNDFQKGDIAEGYSVSREKKESFPLTVTSAQKNPTAFYLCASTDTSGRLDEQFFGPGTRLTVL.

The chain links TRBV4-3 to TRBJ2-1; 7 nucleotides align to TRBD2. This CDR3 region has 15 residues. Germline assignment: CDR1 LGHNA and CDR2 YSLEER. V lost 2 bases and J lost 4; bases outside the gene matches: 5. Here the CDR3 DNA reads TGCGCCAGCAGCCAACACTGGACTAGTTACAATGAGCAGTTCTTC. Encoded protein: CASSQHWTSYNEQFF.

The chain joins TRBV27 to TRBJ2-7; 8 nucleotides agree with TRBD1. CDR3 length: 15 residues. Trimming at V came to 4 bases and at J to 4 bases, leaving 9 bases not matched to a gene. Germline CDR1 and CDR2: MNHEY and SMNVEV (reference sequence). Written as DNA, the CDR3 is TGTGCCAGCAGTTCAAGTACCGGGACAGGTTACGAGCAGTACTTC. Translated, it gives CASSSSTGTGYEQYF.

The genes are TRBV5-1 and TRBJ2-3, with TRBD2 matching 11 bases. The length of the CDR3 is 18 residues. V shed 0 bases, J shed 0 bases, and the junction held 6 bases outside the gene matches. CDR1 is SGHRS, CDR2 YFSETQ, per germline. In nucleotides, the CDR3 is TGCGCCAGCAGCTTGGTGACTAGCGGGATCATTAGCACAGATACGCAGTATTTT. It translates to CASSLVTSGIISTDTQYF.

V gene TRBV7-9 combines with J gene TRBJ2-3; 13 bases align to TRBD2. The CDR3 sequence is 17 residues long. In germline, CDR1 is SEHNR, CDR2 FQNEAQ (reference sequence). V shed 5 bases and J 3 bases; nucleotides not matched to a gene: 8. CDR3 nucleotides: TGTGCCAGCAGCCCCCCGGGACTAGCGGGACATACAGATACGCAGTATTTT. Its translation is CASSPPGLAGHTDTQYF.

This chain joins TRBV5-1 and TRBJ2-1; 16 bases align to TRBD2. The CDR3 has 19 residues. Germline V gene lookup returns CDR1 SGHRS and CDR2 YFSETQ. V trimming: 3 bases; J trimming: 0 bases; junction bases outside the gene matches: 6. The CDR3 loop reads CASSWGLAGGPHSYNEQFF. The DNA of the CDR3 is TGCGCCAGCAGCTGGGGACTAGCGGGAGGGCCACACTCCTACAATGAGCAGTTCTTC.

The rearrangement joins TRBV9 to TRBJ1-2, with 7 bases matching TRBD1. CDR3 size: 14 residues. The V gene's germline CDR1 is SGDLS and CDR2 YYNGEE. V lost 3 bases to trimming and J lost 3 bases; unmatched junction nucleotides: 5. The CDR3 DNA reads TGTGCCAGCAGCGCCTACAGGGGAGACTATGGCTACACCTTC. It specifies CASSAYRGDYGYTF.

This chain's CDR3 is CASSLDRPSAVNEQFF. CDR3 sequence (DNA): TGTGCCAGCAGCTTAGATCGTCCTAGCGCTGTCAATGAGCAGTTCTTC. The rearrangement joins TRBV11-3 to TRBJ2-1; D perhaps matches TRBD2 (6 bases). The germline CDR1 and CDR2 sequences are SGHNT and YENEEA. V was cut by 0 bases and J by 6 bases, with 15 bases left in between. This CDR3 contains 16 residues.

Here the CDR3 DNA reads TGTGCCAGCAGTGTCCACCAGGGGACCAATCAGCCCCAGCATTTT. It encodes CASSVHQGTNQPQHF. This chain links TRBV28 with TRBJ1-5; TRBD1 might be the D (6 bases). Per the germline V gene, CDR1 is MDHEN and CDR2 is SYDVKM. With 5 bases removed from V and 3 bases from J, the gap between germline ends came to 14 bases. This CDR3 comprises 15 residues.

The chain recombines TRBV27 with TRBJ1-5; 8 bases map to TRBD1. CDR3 length: 14 residues. Germline V gives CDR1 MNHEY, CDR2 SMNVEV (reference sequence). The trim removed 3 bases at V and 7 bases at J, leaving 5 bases unmatched. The CDR3 region is CASSLARGRQPQHF. DNA for the CDR3: TGTGCCAGCAGTTTGGCCAGGGGGCGGCAGCCCCAGCATTTT.

This chain connects TRBV4-2 to TRBJ2-5, with 8 bases matching TRBD2. CDR1 is LGHNA and CDR2 is YNFKEQ in the germline V gene. Unmatched junction bases numbered 7, after V lost 1 base and J lost 0 bases. This CDR3 region has 17 residues. CDR3 bases: TGTGCCAGCAGCCAAGGGGGCGCGGGAGGATACCAAGAGACCCAGTACTTC. Translation: CASSQGGAGGYQETQYF.

This clone turned up a few times. The V call is TRBV20-1, the J call TRBJ1-5; 7 bases align to TRBD1. Germline CDR1 reads DFQATT; CDR2 reads SNEGSKA (reference sequence). Unmatched junction bases numbered 7, after V lost 1 base and J lost 16 bases. This CDR3 comprises 11 residues. The CDR3 region has the DNA TGCAGTGCTAGAGTCCAGACAGGGACACATTTT. It codes for CSARVQTGTHF.

V usage is TRBV2 and J usage is TRBJ1-1; 7 positions agree with TRBD1. CDR3 length equals 14 residues. Germline V lookup: CDR1 SNHLY, CDR2 FYNNEI. Unmatched junction bases numbered 1, after V lost 3 bases and J lost 0 bases. The CDR3 sequence: CASSETGLNTEAFF. The CDR3 nucleotides are TGTGCCAGCAGTGAGACAGGGCTGAACACTGAAGCTTTCTTT.

The chain employs TRBV28 and TRBJ2-3; 10 bases are shared with TRBD2. From germline, CDR1 is MDHEN and CDR2 SYDVKM. V trimming: 6 bases; J trimming: 1 base; junction bases outside the gene matches: 4. CDR3 length: 15 amino acids. The chain's CDR3 is CASREAGGRTDTQYF. The CDR3, as DNA: TGTGCCAGCAGGGAAGCGGGAGGGCGCACAGATACGCAGTATTTT.

The rearrangement uses TRBV5-1 and TRBJ2-1; perhaps TRBD2 as D (6 bases). Between the trimmed V and J ends, which lost 4 bases and 4 bases, there was a span of 12 bases. CDR3 size: 14 residues. CDR1 SGHRS and CDR2 YFSETQ come from the germline V gene. The chain's CDR3 is CASSGGASYNEQFF. The CDR3 DNA follows: TGCGCCAGCAGCGGAGGGGCTTCGTACAATGAGCAGTTCTTC.

The chain uses TRBV28 and TRBJ2-5; 11 bases fit TRBD2. The CDR3 contains 15 residues. V shed 5 bases and J 5 bases; nucleotides not matched to a gene: 7. Germline V gene lookup returns CDR1 MDHEN and CDR2 SYDVKM. The CDR3 bases are TGTGCCAGCAGTCCCTCGACTAGCGGGAAGGAGACCCAGTACTTC. Translating it yields CASSPSTSGKETQYF.

The V and J genes are TRBV5-8 and TRBJ2-1; D not certain. CDR1 and CDR2 (germline): SGHTS, YDEGEE. Trimming stripped 7 bases from V and 10 bases from J, with 15 bases between. The CDR3 is 12 residues long. CDR3 bases: TGTGCCAGCCCCCTTGTGCTACTAGAGCAGTTCTTC. The encoded protein is CASPLVLLEQFF.

The chain is built from TRBV7-9 and TRBJ1-1; 9 bases fit TRBD1. Germline V gene lookup returns CDR1 SEHNR and CDR2 FQNEAQ (reference sequence). V lost 3 bases to trimming and J lost 1 base; unmatched junction nucleotides: 3. CDR3 length: 15 amino acids. The CDR3 is CASSFTGGKNTEAFF. CDR3 in DNA: TGTGCCAGCAGCTTTACAGGGGGCAAGAACACTGAAGCTTTCTTT. Together with reference TRBV7-9 and TRBJ1-1, the CDR3 gives the full variable domain: DTGVSQNPRHKITKRGQNVTFRCDPISEHNRLYWYRQTLGQGPEFLTYFQNEAQLEKSRLLSDRFSAERPKGSFSTLEIQRTEQGDSAMYLCASSFTGGKNTEAFFGQGTRLTVV.